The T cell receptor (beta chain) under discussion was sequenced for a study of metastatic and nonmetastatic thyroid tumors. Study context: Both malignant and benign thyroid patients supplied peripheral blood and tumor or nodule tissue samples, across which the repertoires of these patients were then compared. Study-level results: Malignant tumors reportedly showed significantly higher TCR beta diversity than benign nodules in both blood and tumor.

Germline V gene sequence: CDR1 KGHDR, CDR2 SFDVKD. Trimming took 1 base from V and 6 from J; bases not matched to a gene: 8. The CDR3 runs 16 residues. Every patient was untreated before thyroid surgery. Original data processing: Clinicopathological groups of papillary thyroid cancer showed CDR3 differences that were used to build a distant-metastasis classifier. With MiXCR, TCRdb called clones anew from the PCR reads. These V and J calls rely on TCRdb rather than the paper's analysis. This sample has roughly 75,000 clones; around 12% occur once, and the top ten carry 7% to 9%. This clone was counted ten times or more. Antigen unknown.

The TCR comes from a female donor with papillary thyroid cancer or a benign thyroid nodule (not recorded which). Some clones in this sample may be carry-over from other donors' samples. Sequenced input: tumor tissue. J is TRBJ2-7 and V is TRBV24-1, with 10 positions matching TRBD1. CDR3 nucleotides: TGTGCCACCAGTGATTTTGGACAGGGGGGAGAGGGCGAGCAGTACTTC. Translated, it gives CATSDFGQGGEGEQYF.